This TCR beta chain was retrieved from a study of T cell repertoires in cytomegalovirus infection. Study-wide context: Through public TCR beta signatures, both CMV infection and matching HLA type were indicated. Study findings and constraints: Predominance within the ex vivo response was attributable to HLA-C-restricted CMV-specific TCR beta clonotypes. Carriers of CMV and the relevant HLA type were discriminated by public TCR beta frequency.

The V end was cut by 1 base, the J end by 5 bases, with 11 bases between. From germline, CDR1 is MGHRA and CDR2 YSYEKL. The CDR3 length is 15 residues. This clonotype has more than one count but fewer than ten. Its target is not known. One entry per CDR3 protein, called by TCRdb with MiXCR from the reads. This sample has around 630,000 distinct CDR3 sequences, with 20% to 25% found just once. The clonotype originates from a human donor in good health (CMV status not recorded). Some clones in this sample may be carry-over from other donors' samples. Material for sequencing was CD8+ T cells from PBMCs. The J gene is TRBJ2-2, the V gene TRBV4-1; the D gene is possibly TRBD2 (6 bases). The CDR3, as DNA: TGCGCCAGCAGCCAAGCGGGGGTCGGGACCGGGGAGCTGTTTTTT. This encodes CASSQAGVGTGELFF.